The 17 T cell receptor beta chains given below trace back to one sample, sequenced in a study of blood T cell repertoires in COVID-19. Clones were read by immunoSEQ multiplex PCR, and TCRdb kept only the in-frame ones, dropping some. Among more than 250,000 clones, around 89% were seen once, and the ten largest hold roughly 1.6%. The source material was PBMCs or T cells enriched from blood (not recorded which). The origin of the receptors is a woman aged 18 to 35 with acute COVID-19.

This clone was recorded once. The chain has TRBV11-2 and TRBJ1-1; the D is unclear. Germline CDR1 is SGHAT and CDR2 is FQNNGV. The V end lost 7 bases, the J end lost 11 bases, and 17 bases lay between the germline ends. CDR3 length: 12 amino acids. The CDR3 DNA reads as TGTGCCAGCACCACATTATCGGGGTGGGCTTTCTTT. It translates to CASTTLSGWAFF.

The chain employs TRBV19 and TRBJ2-1, with 9 bases matching TRBD2. Germline-derived CDR1 and CDR2 are LNHDA and SQIVND (reference sequence). V was clipped by 5 bases and J by 8 bases; unmatched bases: 7. The length of the CDR3 is 14 residues. The CDR3 region has the DNA TGTGCCAGTAGTCAGGCTAGCGGGATAGATGAGCAGTTCTTC. The encoded protein is CASSQASGIDEQFF. Variable domain in full (rest from reference TRBV19 and TRBJ2-1): DGGITQSPKYLFRKEGQNVTLSCEQNLNHDAMYWYRQDPGQGLRLIYYSQIVNDFQKGDIAEGYSVSREKKESFPLTVTSAQKNPTAFYLCASSQASGIDEQFFGPGTRLTVL.

This clone was counted a single time. The chain uses TRBV4-2 and TRBJ2-5; 9 bases map to TRBD2. Germline lookup yields CDR1 LGHNA and CDR2 YNFKEQ. CDR3 length equals 16 residues. V was clipped by 0 bases and J by 2 bases; unmatched bases: 4. The CDR3 is CASSQELAGNQETQYF. CDR3 nucleotide sequence: TGTGCCAGCAGCCAAGAGCTAGCGGGAAATCAAGAGACCCAGTACTTC.

The rearrangement links TRBV30 to TRBJ1-1, with D possibly matching TRBD1 (6 bases). Germline V gives CDR1 GTSNPN, CDR2 SVGIG (reference sequence). V lost 4 bases to trimming and J lost 6 bases, with 9 bases between them. The CDR3 is 11 residues long. The CDR3 region is CAWNRESEAFF. CDR3 sequence (DNA): TGTGCCTGGAACAGGGAATCTGAAGCTTTCTTT.

This chain connects TRBV19 to TRBJ2-3; TRBD2 aligns across 10 bases. V lost 3 bases, J lost 1 base, and 1 base stayed unmatched. Germline CDR1 LNHDA, CDR2 SQIVND (reference sequence). The CDR3 spans 15 residues. CDR3 protein: CASSMGTSGTDTQYF. The CDR3, as DNA: TGTGCCAGTAGTATGGGGACTAGCGGCACAGATACGCAGTATTTT. The full variable domain, with the rest looked up from reference TRBV19 and TRBJ2-3, is DGGITQSPKYLFRKEGQNVTLSCEQNLNHDAMYWYRQDPGQGLRLIYYSQIVNDFQKGDIAEGYSVSREKKESFPLTVTSAQKNPTAFYLCASSMGTSGTDTQYFGPGTRLTVL.

This clone has only one observation. This chain joins TRBV28 and TRBJ1-3; D might be TRBD1 (6 bases). This CDR3 spans 17 amino acids. From germline, CDR1 is MDHEN and CDR2 SYDVKM. V lost 3 bases, J lost 4 bases, and 19 bases lay in between. The CDR3 reads CASSFWGKGGTGNTIYF. The DNA of the CDR3 is TGTGCCAGCAGTTTCTGGGGGAAAGGGGGTACCGGAAACACCATATATTTT.

This clone appeared once. The chain carries TRBV28 and TRBJ1-1; a weak D match, TRBD1 (6 bases). CDR1 and CDR2 from the germline V gene are MDHEN and SYDVKM. V was shortened by 2 bases and J by 4 bases, with 14 bases between the two germline ends. This CDR3 is built from 15 residues. CDR3 DNA: TGTGCCAGCAGTTTAGAGAACAGGGTGGCCACTGAAGCTTTCTTT. Protein: CASSLENRVATEAFF.

The chain combines TRBV10-2 with TRBJ2-6, with D unresolved. Trimming left V 7 bases short and J 0 bases short, with 4 bases between. The CDR3 totals 13 residues. Germline assignment: CDR1 WSHSY and CDR2 SAAADI. This chain's CDR3 is CASKASGANVLTF. CDR3 in DNA: TGCGCCAGCAAAGCCTCTGGGGCCAACGTCCTGACTTTC.

The chain uses TRBV27 and TRBJ2-3; 11 nucleotides match TRBD2. The CDR3 is made up of 16 amino acids. The germline V gene encodes CDR1 MNHEY and CDR2 SMNVEV (reference sequence). Trimming took 5 bases from V and 6 from J; bases not matched to a gene: 10. The CDR3: CASSRGLAGYGDTQYF. In nucleotides, the CDR3 is TGTGCCAGCAGTCGCGGACTAGCGGGCTATGGGGATACGCAGTATTTT.

The genes are TRBV18 and TRBJ2-7; 16 nucleotides agree with TRBD2. The germline V gene encodes CDR1 KGHSH and CDR2 LQKENI. CDR3 size: 18 residues. The V segment lost 5 bases and the J segment 7 bases; nucleotides outside the gene matches: 14. The CDR3 DNA reads TGTGCCAGCTCAACGGTGGGACTAGCGGGAGGGCGCGCTAAAGAGCAGTACTTC. Encoded protein: CASSTVGLAGGRAKEQYF.

V gene TRBV5-1 combines with J gene TRBJ1-4, with D possibly TRBD1 on 6 matching bases. Trimming stripped 0 bases from V and 3 bases from J, with 12 bases between. Germline loops: CDR1 SGHRS, CDR2 YFSETQ. The length of the CDR3 is 16 residues. CDR3 amino acids: CASSLGGQRANEKLFF. CDR3 bases: TGCGCCAGCAGCTTGGGAGGACAGCGAGCTAATGAAAAACTGTTTTTT.

The genes are TRBV3-1 (or the pseudogene TRBV3-2) and TRBJ2-7; 10 bases line up with TRBD1. The V gene's germline CDR1 is LGHDT and CDR2 YNNKEL (reference sequence). Losses at the gene ends were 4 bases for V and 6 bases for J; bases not matched to a gene: 9. This CDR3 has 15 residues. CDR3 sequence: CASSPGTGALGEQYF. The DNA for the CDR3 is TGTGCCAGCAGCCCTGGGACAGGGGCTCTGGGCGAGCAGTACTTC.

The chain recombines TRBV7-9 with TRBJ2-7; 9 bases are a match to TRBD1. The CDR3 has 18 amino acids. Germline trimming cut 7 bases from V and 7 bases from J; bases unmatched to any gene: 23. The germline gives CDR1 SEHNR, CDR2 FQNEAQ (reference sequence). CDR3 amino acids: CASTRGQGRGRSLGEQYF. The CDR3 DNA reads as TGTGCCAGCACCAGGGGACAGGGTCGTGGGAGGTCATTGGGGGAGCAGTACTTC.

The rearrangement uses TRBV7-2 and TRBJ2-7; a possible D gene is TRBD2 (7 bases). V was clipped by 4 bases and J by 4 bases, with 17 bases between them. Germline loops: CDR1 SGHTA, CDR2 FQGNSA. The CDR3 has 15 amino acids. The CDR3 DNA reads TGTGCCAGCAGCTCCGCCGGGGGGCTAGGGTACGAGCAGTACTTC. Residues: CASSSAGGLGYEQYF.

The table lists this clone with a few counts. V is TRBV12-3 or TRBV12-4 and J is TRBJ1-3; 8 positions match TRBD1. This CDR3 is built from 13 residues. J was trimmed by 5 bases and V by 6 bases; bases with no gene match: 3. This chain's CDR3 is CASSAGGRNTIYF. DNA for the CDR3: TGTGCCAGCAGCGCAGGGGGCCGAAACACCATATATTTT.

The chain is built from TRBV5-4 and TRBJ1-4; no clear D. The CDR3 extends over 15 amino acids. Germline V lookup: CDR1 SGHNT, CDR2 YYREEE (reference sequence). V gave up 0 bases and J gave up 5 bases, with 11 bases separating them. The CDR3 here is CASSLGGRGNEKLFF. The CDR3 DNA is TGTGCCAGCAGCTTGGGGGGTCGGGGAAATGAAAAACTGTTTTTT.

The rearrangement links TRBV4-1 to TRBJ2-1; D is possibly TRBD1 (5 bases). Trimming pared 4 bases from V and 9 bases from J, leaving 19 bases between. The germline gives CDR1 MGHRA, CDR2 YSYEKL. The CDR3 totals 15 residues. CDR3 sequence (DNA): TGCGCCAGCAGCCCCGCTCCGACAGTATCGCGTGAGCAGTTCTTC. Translating gives CASSPAPTVSREQFF.